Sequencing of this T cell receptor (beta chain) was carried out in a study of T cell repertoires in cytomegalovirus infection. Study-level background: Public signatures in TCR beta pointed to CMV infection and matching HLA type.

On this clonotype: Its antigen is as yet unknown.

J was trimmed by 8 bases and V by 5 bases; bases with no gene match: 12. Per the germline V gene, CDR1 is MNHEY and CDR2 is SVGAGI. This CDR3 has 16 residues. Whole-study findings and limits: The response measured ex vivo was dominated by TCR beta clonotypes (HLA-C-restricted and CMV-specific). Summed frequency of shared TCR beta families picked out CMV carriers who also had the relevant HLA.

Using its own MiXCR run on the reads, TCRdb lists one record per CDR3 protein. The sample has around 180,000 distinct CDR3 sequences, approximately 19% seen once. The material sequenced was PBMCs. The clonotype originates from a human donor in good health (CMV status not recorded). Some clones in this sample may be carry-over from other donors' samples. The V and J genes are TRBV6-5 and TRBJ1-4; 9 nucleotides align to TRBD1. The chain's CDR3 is CASSLTLQGAREKLFF. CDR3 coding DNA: TGTGCCAGCAGTCTGACACTACAGGGGGCTAGGGAAAAACTGTTTTTT.